Below, 23 T cell receptor beta chains from the same sample are listed, as sequenced in a study of blood T cell repertoires in COVID-19. The method was immunoSEQ multiplex PCR; TCRdb's version includes in-frame clones alone and lacks a portion of them. The data show about 230,000 clones, with 80% to 85% seen just once and approximately 30% held by the top ten. What was sequenced was peripheral blood. The receptor set was obtained from a middle-aged man with acute or convalescent COVID-19.

This chain uses TRBV20-1 with TRBJ1-2, with D unclear. This CDR3 is 12 amino acids long. V was shortened by 3 bases and J by 7 bases, with 12 bases between the two germline ends. Per the germline V gene, CDR1 is DFQATT and CDR2 is SNEGSKA (reference sequence). The CDR3 loop reads CSASLQRGGYTF. CDR3 nucleotide sequence: TGCAGTGCTAGTCTCCAAAGAGGTGGCTACACCTTC.

This clone was detected once. The chain employs TRBV19 and TRBJ2-3, with 9 bases aligning to TRBD2. V shed 4 bases, J shed 0 bases, and the junction held 8 bases outside the gene matches. CDR1 is LNHDA, CDR2 SQIVND, per germline (reference sequence). The CDR3 runs 17 residues. In DNA form, the CDR3 reads TGTGCCAGTAGTACCGGGGGACTAGCTGCCAGCACAGATACGCAGTATTTT. Protein product: CASSTGGLAASTDTQYF.

This chain links TRBV7-2 with TRBJ1-1; TRBD1 aligns across 9 bases. With 1 base clipped from V and 1 base from J, the junction kept 13 bases outside the gene matches. Germline lookup yields CDR1 SGHTA and CDR2 FQGNSA. The CDR3 length is 19 residues. The CDR3 DNA sequence: TGTGCCAGCAGCTTAGATCTTCCGGGACAGGGAGGGGGGAACACTGAAGCTTTCTTT. It specifies CASSLDLPGQGGGNTEAFF. Drawing the rest from reference TRBV7-2 and TRBJ1-1, the complete variable domain is GAGVSQSPSNKVTEKGKDVELRCDPISGHTALYWYRQSLGQGLEFLIYFQGNSAPDKSGLPSDRFSAERTGGSVSTLTIQRTQQEDSAVYLCASSLDLPGQGGGNTEAFFGQGTRLTVV.

The chain is built from TRBV19 and TRBJ1-5; TRBD1 agrees at 8 bases. CDR1 LNHDA and CDR2 SQIVND come from the germline V gene (reference sequence). Losses at the gene ends were 3 bases for V and 4 bases for J; bases not matched to a gene: 5. The CDR3 is 15 amino acids. CDR3 coding DNA: TGTGCCAGTAGTATGAGCCAGGGGGCGAATCAGCCCCAGCATTTT. Encoded protein: CASSMSQGANQPQHF.

The chain carries TRBV19 and TRBJ2-5, with 7 positions matching TRBD2. CDR3 length equals 14 residues. Trimming cost V 5 bases and J 2 bases; bases outside gene matches: 5. The germline CDR1 and CDR2 sequences are LNHDA and SQIVND (reference sequence). Here the CDR3 reads CASSPGTTQETQYF. CDR3 DNA: TGTGCCAGTAGTCCGGGGACTACTCAAGAGACCCAGTACTTC.

Only one count was recorded for this clone. This sequence may be a read error, since a much larger clone differs from it by one base. Within the sample, other DNA sequences also encode this same CDR3. The chain couples TRBV4-3 to TRBJ1-4; D gene ambiguous. This CDR3 contains 16 residues. V was shortened by 4 bases and J by 7 bases, with 19 bases between the two germline ends. Germline assignment: CDR1 LGHNA and CDR2 YSLEER. The CDR3 DNA is TGCGCCAGCAGCCCCTGGGAGGGTGGGCGGGTTGAAAAACTGTTTTTT. Translation gives CASSPWEGGRVEKLFF.

The chain is built from TRBV10-1 and TRBJ1-5; TRBD1 agrees at 9 bases. The CDR3 consists of 14 residues. Germline V CDR1 and CDR2: WNHNN, SYGVQD (reference sequence). The V gene end was trimmed by 6 bases and the J gene end by 9 bases; junction bases not matched to a gene: 9. The DNA of the CDR3 is TGCGCCAGCAGCCTCGGACAGGGGCCATCGCCCCAGCATTTT. Its protein is CASSLGQGPSPQHF.

This clone was picked up one time. The chain recombines TRBV7-2 with TRBJ2-5; D perhaps matches TRBD2 (6 bases). The CDR3 extends over 13 amino acids. Germline V CDR1 and CDR2: SGHTA, FQGNSA. For the CDR3, the DNA is TGTGCGGGCGCGGGATCAAACCAAGAGACCCAGTACTTC. It codes for CAGAGSNQETQYF.

This chain connects TRBV5-4 to TRBJ2-3; 8 bases agree with TRBD2. The CDR3 is 15 residues long. The junction had 8 bases not matched to a gene; V was cut back by 6 bases and J by 2 bases. Per germline, CDR1 SGHNT and CDR2 YYREEE (reference sequence). The DNA for the CDR3 is TGTGCCAGCAACATACTAGCGGACTCCACAGATACGCAGTATTTT. Translation gives CASNILADSTDTQYF.

The genes are TRBV5-6 and TRBJ1-2; D perhaps matches TRBD1 (6 bases). The CDR3 covers 12 residues. The germline V gene encodes CDR1 SGHDT and CDR2 YYEEEE. Trimming left V 6 bases short and J 5 bases short, with 11 bases between. The CDR3 DNA follows: TGTGCCAGCACCATTAGGGGGTATGGCTACACCTTC. Translated, it gives CASTIRGYGYTF.

This chain links TRBV7-6 with TRBJ1-2; 8 positions match TRBD1. CDR3 length equals 16 residues. Looked up from germline, CDR1 is SGHVS and CDR2 is FNYEAQ. With 1 base clipped from V and 2 bases from J, the junction kept 6 bases outside the gene matches. As DNA, the CDR3 is TGTGCCAGCAGCTTAGGATCAGGACAGGGCAACTATGGCTACACCTTC. It codes for CASSLGSGQGNYGYTF.

This clone was picked up a small number of times. The genes are TRBV29-1 and TRBJ1-1; possible D gene TRBD1, 6 bases. Deletions cut 5 bases from V and 10 bases from J, with 14 bases between. CDR1 and CDR2 from the germline V gene are SQVTM and ANQGSEA. CDR3 size: 11 residues. CDR3 in amino acids: CSVTVVGGAFF. In DNA, the CDR3 is TGCAGCGTTACGGTTGTAGGGGGAGCTTTCTTT.

Only a few counts were recorded for this clone. The chain carries TRBV29-1 and TRBJ2-5; no firm D call. The CDR3 length is 12 residues. The ends were cut back, 8 bases at V and 5 bases at J, with 15 bases in the middle. The germline V gene has CDR1 SQVTM and CDR2 ANQGSEA. CDR3 sequence: CSSTLESETQYF. The CDR3, as DNA: TGCAGCTCCACCTTAGAGAGTGAGACCCAGTACTTC.

This clone has a single count. The gene calls are TRBV6-5 and TRBJ1-5, with D perhaps matching TRBD1 (6 bases). There are 14 residues in the CDR3. V was clipped by 9 bases and J by 3 bases, with 15 bases between them. Germline CDR1 MNHEY, CDR2 SVGAGI. This CDR3 reads CARGAVGVNQPQHF. CDR3 in DNA: TGTGCCAGGGGGGCGGTCGGGGTCAATCAGCCCCAGCATTTT.

The chain employs TRBV30 and TRBJ1-5; TRBD1 might be the D (6 bases). The CDR3 runs 14 residues. Trimming cost V 4 bases and J 7 bases, with 17 bases left between them. Per the germline V gene, CDR1 is GTSNPN and CDR2 is SVGIG (reference sequence). The CDR3 loop is CAWTLRGKGQPQHF. The CDR3 coding sequence is TGTGCCTGGACCCTCAGGGGAAAGGGCCAGCCCCAGCATTTT.

V and J are TRBV19 and TRBJ1-4, with a tentative D call TRBD1 (5 bases). Germline V gene sequence: CDR1 LNHDA, CDR2 SQIVND (reference sequence). The CDR3 has 18 amino acids. The V end lost 3 bases, the J end lost 5 bases, and 22 bases lay between the germline ends. In DNA form, the CDR3 reads TGTGCCAGTAGTATGATTCGTAAGGACACTACTTACAATGAAAAACTGTTTTTT. Residues: CASSMIRKDTTYNEKLFF.

V usage is TRBV4-1 and J usage is TRBJ2-3; no clear D gene. The CDR3 consists of 17 residues. Germline V gene sequence: CDR1 MGHRA, CDR2 YSYEKL. The V end lost 1 base, the J end lost 0 bases, and 14 bases lay between the germline ends. CDR3 nucleotide sequence: TGCGCCAGCAGCCAAGGCCCGGAGACGTCTAGCACAGATACGCAGTATTTT. The encoded protein is CASSQGPETSSTDTQYF.

Turning to this clone: This sample also contains other DNA sequences that code for the same CDR3. V gene TRBV12-3 or TRBV12-4 combines with J gene TRBJ2-7; D unclear. Trimming stripped 1 base from V and 0 bases from J, with 4 bases between. The CDR3 runs to 13 residues. The chain's CDR3 is CASSLGSSYEQYF. The CDR3, as DNA: TGTGCCAGCAGTTTAGGGAGCTCCTACGAGCAGTACTTC.

The V and J genes are TRBV12-5 and TRBJ1-1; 7 positions match TRBD1. V was pared by 8 bases and J by 8 bases, with 11 bases of the junction left unmatched. The CDR3 runs to 13 residues. The germline gives CDR1 LGHNT, CDR2 FRNRAP. CDR3 residues: CASSRGGAREAFF. The CDR3 DNA sequence: TGTGCTAGTTCTAGAGGGGGCGCGAGAGAAGCTTTCTTT.

The J gene is TRBJ2-2, the V gene TRBV9, with D perhaps TRBD2 (5 bases). From germline, CDR1 is SGDLS and CDR2 YYNGEE. V shed 0 bases and J shed 0 bases, with 9 bases lying between them. The CDR3 extends over 16 amino acids. This CDR3 is CASSVGGHANTGELFF. DNA for the CDR3: TGTGCCAGCAGCGTAGGCGGGCACGCGAACACCGGGGAGCTGTTTTTT.

This clone has a handful of counts. The chain employs TRBV9 and TRBJ1-5, with 11 bases identical to TRBD1. There are 17 residues in the CDR3. CDR1 is SGDLS and CDR2 is YYNGEE in the germline V gene. Trimming removed 3 bases from V and 0 bases from J; junction bases left unmatched: 5. CDR3 in amino acids: CASSAGQGAGSNQPQHF. CDR3 in DNA: TGTGCCAGCAGCGCAGGACAGGGGGCTGGTAGCAATCAGCCCCAGCATTTT.

This clone showed up just once. This chain connects TRBV19 to TRBJ1-2; D is unclear. Looked up from germline, CDR1 is LNHDA and CDR2 is SQIVND (reference sequence). The germline V and J ends were trimmed by 2 bases and 5 bases, with 15 bases remaining between them. The CDR3 sequence is 15 residues long. The CDR3 DNA is TGTGCCAGTAGTATATTCTACGAAGGAGGGTATGGCTACACCTTC. Its translation is CASSIFYEGGYGYTF.

The chain links TRBV18 to TRBJ2-7; 8 nucleotides align to TRBD2. The CDR3 sequence is 13 residues long. The germline CDR1 and CDR2 sequences are KGHSH and LQKENI. Trimming removed 4 bases from V and 3 bases from J; junction bases left unmatched: 2. The CDR3 bases are TGTGCCAGCTCACAGGGACTAGACTACGAGCAGTACTTC. This encodes CASSQGLDYEQYF.